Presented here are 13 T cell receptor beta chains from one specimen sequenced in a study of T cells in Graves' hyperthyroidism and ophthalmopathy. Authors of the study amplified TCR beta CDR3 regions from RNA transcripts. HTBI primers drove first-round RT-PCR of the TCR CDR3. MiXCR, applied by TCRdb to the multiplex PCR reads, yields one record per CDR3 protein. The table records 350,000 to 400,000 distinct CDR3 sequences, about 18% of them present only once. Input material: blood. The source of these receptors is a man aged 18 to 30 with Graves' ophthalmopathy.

The CDR3 DNA sequence: TGCGCCAGCAGCCACGGACAGGGGCCAAAAGAGACCCAGTACTTC. This gives the protein CASSHGQGPKETQYF. V usage is TRBV5-1 and J usage is TRBJ2-5; 9 bases are a match to TRBD1. Trimming cost V 4 bases and J 3 bases; bases outside gene matches: 7. Germline-derived CDR1 and CDR2 are SGHRS and YFSETQ. This CDR3 has 15 amino acids.

The CDR3 is CASGPSFKGTTYEQYF. CDR3 nucleotides: TGTGCTAGTGGACCGTCCTTTAAAGGGACCACCTACGAGCAGTACTTC. This chain connects TRBV12-5 to TRBJ2-7; either TRBD1 or TRBD2 may supply D (5 bases each). Germline CDR1 LGHNT, CDR2 FRNRAP. This CDR3 comprises 16 residues. The V end lost 6 bases, the J end lost 2 bases, and 20 bases lay between the germline ends. Full variable domain (rest looked up from reference TRBV12-5 and TRBJ2-7): DARVTQTPRHKVTEMGQEVTMRCQPILGHNTVFWYRQTMMQGLELLAYFRNRAPLDDSGMPKDRFSAEMPDATLATLKIQPSEPRDSAVYFCASGPSFKGTTYEQYFGPGTRLTVT.

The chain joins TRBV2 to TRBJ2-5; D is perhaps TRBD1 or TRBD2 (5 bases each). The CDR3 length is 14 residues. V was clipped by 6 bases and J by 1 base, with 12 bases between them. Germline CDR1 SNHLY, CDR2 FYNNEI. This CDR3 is CASREGRPQETQYF. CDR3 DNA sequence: TGTGCCAGCAGAGAGGGACGGCCCCAAGAGACCCAGTACTTC. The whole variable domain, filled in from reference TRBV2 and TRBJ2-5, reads EPEVTQTPSHQVTQMGQEVILRCVPISNHLYFYWYRQILGQKVEFLVSFYNNEISEKSEIFDDQFSVERPDGSNFTLKIRSTKLEDSAMYFCASREGRPQETQYFGPGTRLLVL.

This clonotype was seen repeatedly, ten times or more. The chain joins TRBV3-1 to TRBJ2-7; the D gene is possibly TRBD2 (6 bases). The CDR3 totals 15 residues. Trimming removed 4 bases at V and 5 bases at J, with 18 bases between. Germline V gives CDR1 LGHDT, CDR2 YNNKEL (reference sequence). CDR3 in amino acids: CASSPYGGARHEQYF. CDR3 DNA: TGTGCCAGCAGCCCCTACGGCGGGGCGCGGCACGAGCAGTACTTC.

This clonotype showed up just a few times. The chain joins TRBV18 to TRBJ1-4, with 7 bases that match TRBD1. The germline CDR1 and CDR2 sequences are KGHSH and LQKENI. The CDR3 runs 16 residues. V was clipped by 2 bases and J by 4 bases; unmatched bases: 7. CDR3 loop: CASSPFVGQDNEKLFF. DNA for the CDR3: TGTGCCAGCTCACCATTCGTCGGACAGGATAATGAAAAACTGTTTTTT.

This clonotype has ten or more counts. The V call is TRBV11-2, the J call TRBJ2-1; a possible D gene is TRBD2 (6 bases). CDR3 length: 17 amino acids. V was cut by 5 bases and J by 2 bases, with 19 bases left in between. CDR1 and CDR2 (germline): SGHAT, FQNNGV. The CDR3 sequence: CASSTRLEGKAYNEQFF. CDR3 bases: TGTGCCAGCAGCACAAGACTAGAAGGAAAGGCCTACAATGAGCAGTTCTTC.

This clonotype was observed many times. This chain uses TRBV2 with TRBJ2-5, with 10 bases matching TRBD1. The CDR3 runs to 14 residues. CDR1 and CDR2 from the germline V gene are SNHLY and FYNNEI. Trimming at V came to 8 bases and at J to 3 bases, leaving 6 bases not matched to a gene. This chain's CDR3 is CASAHGTGEETQYF. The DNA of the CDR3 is TGTGCCAGCGCCCACGGGACAGGGGAAGAGACCCAGTACTTC.

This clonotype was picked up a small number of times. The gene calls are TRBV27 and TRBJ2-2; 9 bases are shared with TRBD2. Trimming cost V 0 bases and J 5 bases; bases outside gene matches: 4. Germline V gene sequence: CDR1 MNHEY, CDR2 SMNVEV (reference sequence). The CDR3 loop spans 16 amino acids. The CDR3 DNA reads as TGTGCCAGCAGTTTATCGGGCAGCGGGGGGACCGGGGAGCTGTTTTTT. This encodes CASSLSGSGGTGELFF.

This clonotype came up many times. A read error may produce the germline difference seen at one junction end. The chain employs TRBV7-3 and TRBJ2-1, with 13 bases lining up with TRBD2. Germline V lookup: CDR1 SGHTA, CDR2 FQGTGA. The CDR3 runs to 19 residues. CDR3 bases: TGTGCCAGCAGCTTAGCGGGACTAGCGGGGTCCCTCTCCTACAGTGAGCAGTTCTTC. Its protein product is CASSLAGLAGSLSYSEQFF.

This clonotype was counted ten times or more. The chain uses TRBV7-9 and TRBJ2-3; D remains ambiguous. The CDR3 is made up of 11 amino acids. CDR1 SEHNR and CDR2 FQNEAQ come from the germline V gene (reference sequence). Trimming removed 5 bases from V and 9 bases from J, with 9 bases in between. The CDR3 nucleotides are TGTGCCAGCAGCCGTTTTGGCACGCAGTATTTT. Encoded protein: CASSRFGTQYF.

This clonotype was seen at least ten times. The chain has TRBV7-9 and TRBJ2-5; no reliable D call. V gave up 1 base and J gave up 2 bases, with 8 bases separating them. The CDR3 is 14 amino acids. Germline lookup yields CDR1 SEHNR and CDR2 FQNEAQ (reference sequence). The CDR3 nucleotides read TGTGCCAGCAGCTTAGGGGCAGAACAAGAGACCCAGTACTTC. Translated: CASSLGAEQETQYF.

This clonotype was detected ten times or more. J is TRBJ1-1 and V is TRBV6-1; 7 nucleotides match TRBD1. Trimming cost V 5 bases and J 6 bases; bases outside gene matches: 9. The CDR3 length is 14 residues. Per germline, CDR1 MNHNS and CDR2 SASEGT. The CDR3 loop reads CASSYTGARPEAFF. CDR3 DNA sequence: TGTGCCAGCAGTTACACAGGGGCCCGCCCTGAAGCTTTCTTT.

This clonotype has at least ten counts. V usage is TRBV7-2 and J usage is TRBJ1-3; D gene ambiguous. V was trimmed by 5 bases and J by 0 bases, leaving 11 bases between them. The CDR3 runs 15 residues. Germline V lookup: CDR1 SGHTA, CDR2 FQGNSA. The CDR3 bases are TGTGCCAGCAGCCCCACTCGGGGCTCTGGAAACACCATATATTTT. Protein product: CASSPTRGSGNTIYF.